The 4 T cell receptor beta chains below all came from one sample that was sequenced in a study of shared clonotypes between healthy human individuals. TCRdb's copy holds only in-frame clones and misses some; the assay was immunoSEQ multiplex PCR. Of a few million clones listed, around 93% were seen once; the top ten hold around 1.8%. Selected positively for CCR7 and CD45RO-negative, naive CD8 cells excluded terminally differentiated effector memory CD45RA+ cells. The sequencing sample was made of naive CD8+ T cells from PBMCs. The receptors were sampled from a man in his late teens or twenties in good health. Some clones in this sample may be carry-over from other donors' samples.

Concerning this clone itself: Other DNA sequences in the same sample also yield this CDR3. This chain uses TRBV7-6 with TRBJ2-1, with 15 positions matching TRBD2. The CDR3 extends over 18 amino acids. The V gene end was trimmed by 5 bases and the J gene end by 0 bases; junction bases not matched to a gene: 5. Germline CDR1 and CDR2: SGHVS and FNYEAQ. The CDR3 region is CASSLGLAGGSSYNEQFF. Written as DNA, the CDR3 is TGTGCCAGCAGCCTTGGACTAGCGGGGGGGAGCTCCTACAATGAGCAGTTCTTC. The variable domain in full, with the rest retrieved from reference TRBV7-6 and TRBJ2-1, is GAGVSQSPRYKVTKRGQDVALRCDPISGHVSLYWYRQALGQGPEFLTYFNYEAQQDKSGLPNDRFSAERPEGSISTLTIQRTEQRDSAMYRCASSLGLAGGSSYNEQFFGPGTRLTVL.

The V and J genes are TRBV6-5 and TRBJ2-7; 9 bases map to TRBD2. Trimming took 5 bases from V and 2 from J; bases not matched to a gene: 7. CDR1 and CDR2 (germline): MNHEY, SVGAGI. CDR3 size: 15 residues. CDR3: CASSISGSGAYEQYF. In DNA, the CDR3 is TGTGCCAGCAGTATTAGCGGGAGTGGGGCCTACGAGCAGTACTTC.

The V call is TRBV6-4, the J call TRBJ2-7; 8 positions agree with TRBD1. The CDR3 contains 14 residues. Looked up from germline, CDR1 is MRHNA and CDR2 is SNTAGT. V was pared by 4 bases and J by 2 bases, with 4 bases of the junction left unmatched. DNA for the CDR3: TGTGCCAGCAGTGTAGCACAGGGGGCCTACGAGCAGTACTTC. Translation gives CASSVAQGAYEQYF.

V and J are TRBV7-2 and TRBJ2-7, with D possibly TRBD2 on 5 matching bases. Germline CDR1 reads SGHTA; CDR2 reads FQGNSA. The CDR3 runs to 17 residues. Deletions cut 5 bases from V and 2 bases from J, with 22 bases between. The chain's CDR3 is CASSPPVPGYGAYEQYF. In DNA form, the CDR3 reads TGTGCCAGCAGCCCACCGGTTCCGGGGTATGGGGCCTACGAGCAGTACTTC.